The 3 T cell receptor beta chains below come from one sample, sequenced in a study of esophageal squamous cell carcinoma under preoperative chemotherapy. MiXCR, run by TCRdb on the PCR reads, gives a single entry per CDR3 protein. The table records over 25,000 distinct CDR3 sequences, 52% of them present only once. Time point reported: after preoperative PTX-NDP chemotherapy. Sample collection occurred from a patient given preoperative chemotherapy. The source is a human donor with esophageal squamous cell carcinoma. The donor label of this sample is uncertain.

In the case of this clonotype: This could be a read error, since a much larger clone is one nucleotide away. Lacking the conserved final phenylalanine or tryptophan, this CDR3 likely reflects a read error. The V gene is TRBV7-2, the J gene TRBJ2-5; 7 bases match TRBD2. The closer fit of TRBJ2-1 to the DNA end suggests the J call may be wrong. CDR3 length equals 14 residues. CDR1 is SGHTA and CDR2 is FQGNSA in the germline V gene. The CDR3 sequence is CASSLEDWRGTQFS. The CDR3 region has the DNA TGTGCCAGCAGCTTAGAGGATTGGCGGGGGACCCAGTTCTCC.

For this clonotype: As the CDR3 is not closed by the conserved phenylalanine or tryptophan, this likely results from a read error. It is unclear where the CDR3 begins or ends on the DNA, so no DNA is shown, and the CDR3 is as TCRdb lists it. This sequence joins TRBV7-2 and TRBJ2-5; the D segment call TRBD1 is taken from the table without a DNA check. Ends included, the CDR3 has 15 residues. Germline V gene lookup returns CDR1 SGHTA and CDR2 FQGNSA. CDR3 region: CASSPDIGQKATWFS.

The rearrangement joins TRBV7-7 to TRBJ2-3; 8 bases are shared with TRBD2. CDR1 is SSHAT, CDR2 FNYEAQ, per germline (reference sequence). This CDR3 region has 16 residues. The DNA of the CDR3 is TGTGCTTGCAGCGTAGCGGGGCTGACAAGCATAGACATTCAGTATTTT. This gives the protein CACSVAGLTSIDIQYF. Full variable domain (remainder filled in from reference TRBV7-7 and TRBJ2-3): GAGVSQSPRYKVTKRGQDVTLRCDPISSHATLYWYQQALGQGPEFLTYFNYEAQPDKSGLPSDRFSAERPEGSISTLTIQRTEQRDSAMYRCACSVAGLTSIDIQYFGPGTRLTVL.